This T cell receptor beta chain was documented in a study of monozygotic twins with inflammatory bowel disease. The CDR3 contains 14 residues. TCRdb reprocessed the 5' RACE reads; each CDR3 protein has one entry and no DNA is given. The record lists 200,000 to 250,000 distinct CDR3 sequences, of which the ten most abundant hold around 7.6%. Per donor, less than 3 ml of blood was collected and frozen. The sequencing sample was made of blood. The rearrangement links TRBV12-3 or TRBV12-4 to TRBJ1-6. This sequence was found in a human donor with ulcerative colitis or Crohn's disease, or a healthy co-twin of an affected twin (not recorded which). This CDR3 reads CASSWTDYNSPLHF.